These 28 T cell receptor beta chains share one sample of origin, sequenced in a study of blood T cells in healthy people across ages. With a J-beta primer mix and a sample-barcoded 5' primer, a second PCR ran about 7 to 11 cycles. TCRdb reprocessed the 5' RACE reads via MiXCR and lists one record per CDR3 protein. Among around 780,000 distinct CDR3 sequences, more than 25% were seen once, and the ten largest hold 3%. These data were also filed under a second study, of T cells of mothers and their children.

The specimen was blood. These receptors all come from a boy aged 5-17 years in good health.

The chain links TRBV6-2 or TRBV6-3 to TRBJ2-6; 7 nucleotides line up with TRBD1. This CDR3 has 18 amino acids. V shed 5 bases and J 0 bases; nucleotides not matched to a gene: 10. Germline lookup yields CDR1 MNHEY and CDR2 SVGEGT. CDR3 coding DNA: TGTGCCAGCAGTCAGAGGGGGCACTACCTCTCTGGGGCCAACGTCCTGACTTTC. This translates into CASSQRGHYLSGANVLTF.

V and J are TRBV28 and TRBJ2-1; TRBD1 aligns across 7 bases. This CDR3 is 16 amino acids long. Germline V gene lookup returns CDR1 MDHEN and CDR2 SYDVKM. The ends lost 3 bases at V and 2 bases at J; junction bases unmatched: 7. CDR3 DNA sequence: TGTGCCAGCAGTTTCCCTGGACAGGAGACCTACAATGAGCAGTTCTTC. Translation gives CASSFPGQETYNEQFF.

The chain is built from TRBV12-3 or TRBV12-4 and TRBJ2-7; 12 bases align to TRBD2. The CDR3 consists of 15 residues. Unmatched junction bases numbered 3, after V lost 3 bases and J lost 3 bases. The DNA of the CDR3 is TGTGCCAGCAGTTTCTTACTAGCGGGGGGCTACGAGCAGTACTTC. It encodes CASSFLLAGGYEQYF.

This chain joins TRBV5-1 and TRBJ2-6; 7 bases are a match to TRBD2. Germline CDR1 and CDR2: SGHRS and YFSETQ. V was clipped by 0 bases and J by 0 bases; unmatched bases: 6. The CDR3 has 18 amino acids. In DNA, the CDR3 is TGCGCCAGCAGCTTGGGGGACTACCTTAACTCTGGGGCCAACGTCCTGACTTTC. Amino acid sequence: CASSLGDYLNSGANVLTF. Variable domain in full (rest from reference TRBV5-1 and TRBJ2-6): KAGVTQTPRYLIKTRGQQVTLSCSPISGHRSVSWYQQTPGQGLQFLFEYFSETQRNKGNFPGRFSGRQFSNSRSEMNVSTLELGDSALYLCASSLGDYLNSGANVLTFGAGSRLTVL.

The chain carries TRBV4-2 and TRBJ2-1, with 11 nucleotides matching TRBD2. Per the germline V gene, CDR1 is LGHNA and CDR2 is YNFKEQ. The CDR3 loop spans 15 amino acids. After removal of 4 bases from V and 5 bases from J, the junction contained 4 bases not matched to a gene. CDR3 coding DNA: TGTGCCAGCAGCCGCTTTAGCGGGGGGGACAATGAGCAGTTCTTC. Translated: CASSRFSGGDNEQFF.

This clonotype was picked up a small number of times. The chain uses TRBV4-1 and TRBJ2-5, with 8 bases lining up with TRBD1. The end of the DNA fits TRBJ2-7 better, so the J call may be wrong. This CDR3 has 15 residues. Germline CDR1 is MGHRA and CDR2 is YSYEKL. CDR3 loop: CASSQVGTGDYEQYF. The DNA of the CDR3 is TGCGCCAGCAGCCAAGTTGGGACAGGAGACTACGAGCAGTACTTC.

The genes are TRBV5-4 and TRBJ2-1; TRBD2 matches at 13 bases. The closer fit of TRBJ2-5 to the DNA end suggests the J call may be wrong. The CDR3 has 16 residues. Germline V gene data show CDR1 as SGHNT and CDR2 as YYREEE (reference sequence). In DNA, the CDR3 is TGTGCCAGCAGCCCAAAACTAGCGGGGGGGCTGGAGACCCAGTACTTC. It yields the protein CASSPKLAGGLETQYF.

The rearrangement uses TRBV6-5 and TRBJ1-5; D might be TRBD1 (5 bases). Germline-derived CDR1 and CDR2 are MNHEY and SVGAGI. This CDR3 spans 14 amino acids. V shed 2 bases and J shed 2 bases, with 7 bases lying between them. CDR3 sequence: CASSYGAGNQPQHF. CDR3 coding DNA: TGTGCCAGCAGTTACGGGGCGGGCAATCAGCCCCAGCATTTT.

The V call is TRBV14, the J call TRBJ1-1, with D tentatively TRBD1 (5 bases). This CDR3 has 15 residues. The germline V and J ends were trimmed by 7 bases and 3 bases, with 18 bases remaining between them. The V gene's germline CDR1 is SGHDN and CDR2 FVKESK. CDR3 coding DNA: TGTGCCAGCACGTTATATACATCGGGGGACACTGAAGCTTTCTTT. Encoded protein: CASTLYTSGDTEAFF.

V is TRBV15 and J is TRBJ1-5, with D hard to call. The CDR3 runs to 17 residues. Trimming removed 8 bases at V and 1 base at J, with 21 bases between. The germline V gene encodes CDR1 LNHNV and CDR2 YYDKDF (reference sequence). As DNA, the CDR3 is TGTGCCACCCGTGCCCCACAATCGGGCAAGAGCAATCAGCCCCAGCATTTT. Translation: CATRAPQSGKSNQPQHF. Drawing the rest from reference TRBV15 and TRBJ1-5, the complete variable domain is DAMVIQNPRYQVTQFGKPVTLSCSQTLNHNVMYWYQQKSSQAPKLLFHYYDKDFNNEADTPDNFQSRRPNTSFCFLDIRSPGLGDTAMYLCATRAPQSGKSNQPQHFGDGTRLSIL.

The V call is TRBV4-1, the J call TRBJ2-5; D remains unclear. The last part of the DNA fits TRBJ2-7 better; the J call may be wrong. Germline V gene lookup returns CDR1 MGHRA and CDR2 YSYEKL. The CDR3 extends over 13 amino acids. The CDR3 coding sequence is TGCGCCAGCAGCCTCCGACTGGGTGGCGAGCAGTACTTC. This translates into CASSLRLGGEQYF.

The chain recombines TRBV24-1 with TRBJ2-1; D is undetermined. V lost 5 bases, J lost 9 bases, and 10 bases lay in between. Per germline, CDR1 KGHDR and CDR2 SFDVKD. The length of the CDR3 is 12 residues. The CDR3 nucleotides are TGTGCCACCAGTGTAGTCCGCGGTGAGCAGTTCTTC. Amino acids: CATSVVRGEQFF.

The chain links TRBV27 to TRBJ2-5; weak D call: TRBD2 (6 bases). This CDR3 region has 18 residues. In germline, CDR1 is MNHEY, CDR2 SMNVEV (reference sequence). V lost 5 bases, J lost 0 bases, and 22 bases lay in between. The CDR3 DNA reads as TGTGCCAGCAGTACCAGACCCCAGTGGGGGGTTAACCAAGAGACCCAGTACTTC. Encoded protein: CASSTRPQWGVNQETQYF.

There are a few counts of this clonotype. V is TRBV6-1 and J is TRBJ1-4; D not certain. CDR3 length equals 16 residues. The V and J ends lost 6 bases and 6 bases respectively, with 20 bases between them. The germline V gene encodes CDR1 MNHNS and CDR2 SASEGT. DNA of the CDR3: TGTGCCAGCAGCCATAATTGGGGTGCGTTGGATGAAAAACTGTTTTTT. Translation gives CASSHNWGALDEKLFF.

In DNA form, the CDR3 reads TGTGCCAGCACAAATAGGGGTGGAGAGACCCAGTACTTC. Its translation is CASTNRGGETQYF. The V call is TRBV2, the J call TRBJ2-5; maybe TRBD1 (5 bases). The CDR3 runs to 13 residues. Germline V lookup: CDR1 SNHLY, CDR2 FYNNEI. The V gene lost 7 bases and the J gene lost 4 bases, with 13 bases spanning the gap.

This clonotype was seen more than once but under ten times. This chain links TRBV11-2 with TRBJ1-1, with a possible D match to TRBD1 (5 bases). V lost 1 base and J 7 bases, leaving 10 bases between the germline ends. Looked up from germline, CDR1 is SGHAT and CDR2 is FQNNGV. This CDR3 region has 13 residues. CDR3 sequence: CASSLGRASEAFF. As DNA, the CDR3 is TGTGCCAGCAGCTTAGGCAGGGCGAGTGAAGCTTTCTTT.

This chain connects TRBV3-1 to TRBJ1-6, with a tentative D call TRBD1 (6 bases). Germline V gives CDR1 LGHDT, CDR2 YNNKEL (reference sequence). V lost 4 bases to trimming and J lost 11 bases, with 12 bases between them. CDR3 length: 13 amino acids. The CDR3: CASSLSGVTPLHF. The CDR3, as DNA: TGTGCCAGCAGCCTCTCAGGGGTAACACCCCTCCACTTT.

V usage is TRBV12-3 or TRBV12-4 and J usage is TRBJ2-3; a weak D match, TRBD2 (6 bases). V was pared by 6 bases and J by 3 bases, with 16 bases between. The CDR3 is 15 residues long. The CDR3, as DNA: TGTGCCAGCAGCCATGGACTATTATCTACAGATACGCAGTATTTT. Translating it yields CASSHGLLSTDTQYF.

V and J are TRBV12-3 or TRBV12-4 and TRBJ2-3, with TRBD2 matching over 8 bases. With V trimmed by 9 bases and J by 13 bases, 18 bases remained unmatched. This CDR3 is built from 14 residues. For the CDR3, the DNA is TGTGCCAGTAGTCTCCGGGGGGGCTCAGATATGGAGTATTTT. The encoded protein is CASSLRGGSDMEYF.

In DNA form, the CDR3 reads TGTGCCAGCAGCTTACGACTAGCGTGGGGGGCAGATACGCAGTATTTT. It codes for CASSLRLAWGADTQYF. This chain uses TRBV7-2 with TRBJ2-3; 8 nucleotides match TRBD2. Trimming removed 2 bases from V and 4 bases from J; junction bases left unmatched: 8. The CDR3 sequence is 16 residues long. In germline, CDR1 is SGHTA, CDR2 FQGNSA.

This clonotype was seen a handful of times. CDR3: CASSDQERERETQYF. The CDR3 DNA reads as TGCGCCAGCAGTGACCAGGAGCGGGAGCGAGAGACCCAGTACTTC. This chain joins TRBV10-2 and TRBJ2-5; 8 bases fit TRBD2. With 3 bases clipped from V and 4 bases from J, the junction kept 7 bases outside the gene matches. The CDR3 spans 15 residues. In germline, CDR1 is WSHSY, CDR2 SAAADI.

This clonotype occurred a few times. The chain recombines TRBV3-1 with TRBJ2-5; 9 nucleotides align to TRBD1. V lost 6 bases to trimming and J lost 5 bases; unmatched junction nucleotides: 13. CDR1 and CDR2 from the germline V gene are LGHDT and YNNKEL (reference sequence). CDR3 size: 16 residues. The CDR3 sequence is CASSYNRDRVGETQYF. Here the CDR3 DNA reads TGTGCCAGCAGTTACAACCGGGACAGGGTAGGGGAGACCCAGTACTTC.

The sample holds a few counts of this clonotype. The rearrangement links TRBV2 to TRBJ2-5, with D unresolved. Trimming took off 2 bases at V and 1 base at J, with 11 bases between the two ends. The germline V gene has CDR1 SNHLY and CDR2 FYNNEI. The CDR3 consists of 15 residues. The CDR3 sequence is CASSESLRFQETQYF. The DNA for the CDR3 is TGTGCCAGCAGTGAAAGTTTGCGGTTCCAAGAGACCCAGTACTTC.

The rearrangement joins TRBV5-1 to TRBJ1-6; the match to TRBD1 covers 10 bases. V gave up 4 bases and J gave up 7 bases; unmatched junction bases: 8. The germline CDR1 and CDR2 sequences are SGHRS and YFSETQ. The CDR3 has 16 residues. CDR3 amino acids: CASSDGTGAGNSPLHF. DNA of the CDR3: TGCGCCAGCAGCGACGGGACAGGGGCTGGGAATTCACCCCTCCACTTT.

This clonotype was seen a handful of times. DNA for the CDR3: TGTGCCAGCAGTGATGTGGCCCAAGAGACCCAGTACTTC. Translation gives CASSDVAQETQYF. The gene calls are TRBV2 and TRBJ2-5, with D unresolved. The CDR3 has 13 amino acids. The germline V and J ends were trimmed by 3 bases and 1 base, with 6 bases remaining between them. The V gene's germline CDR1 is SNHLY and CDR2 FYNNEI.

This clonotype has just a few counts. CDR3 nucleotide sequence: TGTGCCAGCAGCCGTGGGACAGAAGGCTACACCTTC. Translating gives CASSRGTEGYTF. V is TRBV7-9 and J is TRBJ1-2, with 7 bases lining up with TRBD1. Germline-derived CDR1 and CDR2 are SEHNR and FQNEAQ (reference sequence). After removal of 5 bases from V and 8 bases from J, the junction contained 5 bases not matched to a gene. This CDR3 comprises 12 residues.

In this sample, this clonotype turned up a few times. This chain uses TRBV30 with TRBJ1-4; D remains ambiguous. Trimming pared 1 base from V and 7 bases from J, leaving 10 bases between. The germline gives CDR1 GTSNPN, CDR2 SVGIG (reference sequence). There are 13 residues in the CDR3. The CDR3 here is CAWSGGSGEKLFF. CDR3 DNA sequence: TGTGCCTGGAGTGGAGGATCCGGTGAAAAACTGTTTTTT.

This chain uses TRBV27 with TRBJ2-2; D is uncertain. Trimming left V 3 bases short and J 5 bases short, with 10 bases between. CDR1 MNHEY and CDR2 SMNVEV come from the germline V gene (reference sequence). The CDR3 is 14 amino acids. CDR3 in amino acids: CASSFGELTGELFF. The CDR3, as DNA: TGTGCCAGCAGTTTTGGGGAATTGACCGGGGAGCTGTTTTTT.